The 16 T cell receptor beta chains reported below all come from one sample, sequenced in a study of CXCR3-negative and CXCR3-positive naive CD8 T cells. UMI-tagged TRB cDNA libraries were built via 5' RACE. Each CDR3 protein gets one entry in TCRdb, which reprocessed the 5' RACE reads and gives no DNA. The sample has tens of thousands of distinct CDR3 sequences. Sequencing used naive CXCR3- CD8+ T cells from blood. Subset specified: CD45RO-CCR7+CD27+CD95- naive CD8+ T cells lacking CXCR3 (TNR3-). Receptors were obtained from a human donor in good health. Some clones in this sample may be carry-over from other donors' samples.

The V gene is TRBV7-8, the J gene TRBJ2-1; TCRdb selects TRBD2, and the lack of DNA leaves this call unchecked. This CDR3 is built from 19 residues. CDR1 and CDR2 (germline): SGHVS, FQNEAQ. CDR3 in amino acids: CASSLAPSGILSSYNEQFF. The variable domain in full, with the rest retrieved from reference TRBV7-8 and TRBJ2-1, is GAGVSQSPRYKVAKRGQDVALRCDPISGHVSLFWYQQALGQGPEFLTYFQNEAQLDKSGLPSDRFFAERPEGSVSTLKIQRTQQEDSAVYLCASSLAPSGILSSYNEQFFGPGTRLTVL.

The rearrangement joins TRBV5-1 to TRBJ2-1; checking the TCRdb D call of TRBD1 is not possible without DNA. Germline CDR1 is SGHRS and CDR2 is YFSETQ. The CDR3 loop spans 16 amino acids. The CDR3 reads CASSSNYGAPYNEQFF. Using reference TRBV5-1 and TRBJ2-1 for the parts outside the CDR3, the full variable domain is KAGVTQTPRYLIKTRGQQVTLSCSPISGHRSVSWYQQTPGQGLQFLFEYFSETQRNKGNFPGRFSGRQFSNSRSEMNVSTLELGDSALYLCASSSNYGAPYNEQFFGPGTRLTVL.

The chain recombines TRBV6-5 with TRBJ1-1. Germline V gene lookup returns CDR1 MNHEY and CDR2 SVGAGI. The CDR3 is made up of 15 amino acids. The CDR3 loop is CASSYRGALNTEAFF.

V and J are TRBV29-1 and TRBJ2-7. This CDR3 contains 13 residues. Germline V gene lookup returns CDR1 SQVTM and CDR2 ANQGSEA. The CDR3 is CSVFRTGPYEQYF.

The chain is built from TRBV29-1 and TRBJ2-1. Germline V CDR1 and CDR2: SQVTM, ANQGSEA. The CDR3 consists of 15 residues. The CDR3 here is CSVVPRERSYNEQFF.

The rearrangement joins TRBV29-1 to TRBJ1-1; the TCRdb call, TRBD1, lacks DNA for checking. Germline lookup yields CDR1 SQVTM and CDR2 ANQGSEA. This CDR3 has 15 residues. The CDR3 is CSVERPGERNTEAFF.

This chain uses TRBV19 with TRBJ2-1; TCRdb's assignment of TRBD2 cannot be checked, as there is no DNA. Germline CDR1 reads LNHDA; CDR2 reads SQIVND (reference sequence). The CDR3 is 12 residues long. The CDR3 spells CASSPRENEQFF.

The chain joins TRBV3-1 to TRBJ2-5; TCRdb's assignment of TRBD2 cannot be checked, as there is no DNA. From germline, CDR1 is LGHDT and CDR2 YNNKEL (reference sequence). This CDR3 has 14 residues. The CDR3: CASSERLAGETQYF.

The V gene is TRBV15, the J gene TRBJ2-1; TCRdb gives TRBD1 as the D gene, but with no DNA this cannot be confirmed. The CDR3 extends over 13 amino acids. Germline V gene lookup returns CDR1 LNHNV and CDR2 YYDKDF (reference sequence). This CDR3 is CATSDRTGNEQFF.

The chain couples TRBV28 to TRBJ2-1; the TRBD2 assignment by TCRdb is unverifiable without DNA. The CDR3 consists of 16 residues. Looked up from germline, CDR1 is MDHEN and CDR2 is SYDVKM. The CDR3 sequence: CATGTSGGRRYNEQFF.

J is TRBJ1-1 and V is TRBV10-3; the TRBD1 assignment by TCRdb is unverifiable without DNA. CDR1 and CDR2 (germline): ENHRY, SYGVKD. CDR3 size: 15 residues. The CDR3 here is CAISELGEGDTEAFF.

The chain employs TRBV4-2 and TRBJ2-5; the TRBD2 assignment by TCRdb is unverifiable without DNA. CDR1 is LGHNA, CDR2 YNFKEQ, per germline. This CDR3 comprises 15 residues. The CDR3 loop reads CASSQDGGGEETQYF.

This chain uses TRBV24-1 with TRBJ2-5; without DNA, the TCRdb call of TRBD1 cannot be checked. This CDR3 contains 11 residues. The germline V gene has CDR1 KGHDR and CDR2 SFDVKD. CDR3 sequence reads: CATPPLKTQYF.

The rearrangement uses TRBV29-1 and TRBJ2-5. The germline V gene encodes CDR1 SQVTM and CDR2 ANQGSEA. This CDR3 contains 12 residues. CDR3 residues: CSVEHERKTQYF. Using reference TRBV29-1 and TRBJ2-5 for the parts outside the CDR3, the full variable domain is SAVISQKPSRDICQRGTSLTIQCQVDSQVTMMFWYRQQPGQSLTLIATANQGSEATYESGFVIDKFPISRPNLTFSTLTVSNMSPEDSSIYLCSVEHERKTQYFGPGTRLLVL.

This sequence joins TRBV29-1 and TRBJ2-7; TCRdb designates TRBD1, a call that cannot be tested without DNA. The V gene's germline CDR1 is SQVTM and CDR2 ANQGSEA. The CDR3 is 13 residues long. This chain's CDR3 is CSVADRGGFEQYF.

The CDR3 reads CSVDPGGIPYYNEQFF. V is TRBV29-1 and J is TRBJ2-1; the D call of TRBD1 rests on TCRdb alone, since no DNA is present to check it. Germline CDR1 reads SQVTM; CDR2 reads ANQGSEA. This CDR3 is built from 16 residues.